The clone carrying this T cell receptor beta chain was seen at least ten times. The entry originates in a study of T cells in Graves' hyperthyroidism and ophthalmopathy. It was RNA transcripts that yielded the amplified TCR beta CDR3 regions. When the TCR CDR3 underwent first-round RT-PCR, the HTBI primer set was used. TCRdb analysed the multiplex PCR reads with MiXCR anew, one entry per CDR3 protein. Altogether hundreds of thousands of distinct CDR3 sequences are present, roughly 50% being singletons, with the ten largest covering about 8.2%. The germline V gene has CDR1 SGHTA and CDR2 FQGNSA. The CDR3 runs 12 residues. V shed 7 bases and J shed 14 bases, with 15 bases lying between them. Patients aged 18 to 65 had newly diagnosed hyperthyroidism of under 2 months' duration.

Sequenced sample: peripheral blood or thyroid tissue (not recorded which). The chain joins TRBV7-2 to TRBJ1-6; the D gene is possibly TRBD1 (5 bases). The origin of this receptor is a woman aged 18-35 years with Graves' hyperthyroidism. The CDR3 sequence: CASTVMGGTLHF. The DNA for the CDR3 is TGTGCCAGCACGGTCATGGGGGGGACCCTCCACTTT.